This is a list of T cell receptor beta chains from one sample in a study of cytomegalovirus exposure and HLA in healthy donors. Clones were read by immunoSEQ multiplex PCR, and TCRdb kept only the in-frame ones, dropping some. In the table there are approximately 190,000 clones, about 81% of which are singletons. Source material: PBMCs. These receptors came from a woman aged 18 to 35 in good health and CMV-seronegative. Both conserved end residues are part of each CDR3. D genes are given only for firm matches. Not all rows give a size; the values are once, few, many and, for expanded clones, a class.

>NA|NA|TRBV28|TRBJ2-7
TGTGCCAGCAGTTTTGAGGGATACGAGCAGTACTTC
CASSFEGYEQYF
>few|TRBD2|TRBV5-1|TRBJ2-5
TGCGCCAGCAATTCCGCGGGAGGCCAAGAGACCCAGTACTTC
CASNSAGGQETQYF
>NA|TRBD2|TRBV28|TRBJ2-7
TGTGCCAGCACCAGGGGGACTAGCGGCACCTACGAGCAGTACTTC
CASTRGTSGTYEQYF
>NA|NA|TRBV28|TRBJ2-7
TGTGCCAGCAGTGCCCCCAGTGGGCTATACGAGCAGTACTTC
CASSAPSGLYEQYF
>NA|TRBD1|TRBV6-5|TRBJ2-7
TGTGCCAGCAGTGCGCGTGGGACAGCCTACGAGCAGTACTTC
CASSARGTAYEQYF
>NA|TRBD1|TRBV9|TRBJ1-1
TGTGCCAGCAGCGTAGGGGGGACAGGGGGCAAGACTGAAGCTTTCTTT
CASSVGGTGGKTEAFF
>NA|NA|TRBV5-8|TRBJ1-1
TGTGCCAGCAGCTTGAACAGGGAATACAACACTGAAGCTTTCTTT
CASSLNREYNTEAFF
>NA|TRBD2|TRBV19|TRBJ2-1
TGTGCCAGTAGTATGCTACTAGCGTTAGCCTACAATGAGCAGTTCTTC
CASSMLLALAYNEQFF
>NA|NA|TRBV14|TRBJ1-1
TGTGCCAGCAGCCAAGTCCATCCAGGCACTGAAGCTTTCTTT
CASSQVHPGTEAFF
>NA|NA|TRBV7-8|TRBJ2-3
TGTGCCAGCAGCTTAGTGTTAGGGACGGGGGAAGATACGCAGTATTTT
CASSLVLGTGEDTQYF
>NA|NA|TRBV23-1|TRBJ2-5
TGCGCCAGCAGTCAATCGGAGGGGGAGACCCAGTACTTC
CASSQSEGETQYF
>NA|NA|TRBV6-5|TRBJ2-7
TGTGCCAGCAGACCCACGGCAGACAGCTCCTACGAGCAGTACTTC
CASRPTADSSYEQYF
>NA|NA|TRBV5-6|TRBJ2-5
TGTGCCAGCAGCTTTCAGGGAGGAGGGCAAGAGACCCAGTACTTC
CASSFQGGGQETQYF
>NA|NA|TRBV9|TRBJ2-2
TGTGCCAGCAGCGGGTCCAGGGCCGGGGAGCTGTTTTTT
CASSGSRAGELFF
>NA|NA|TRBV19|TRBJ1-5
TGTGCCAGTAGCTCAAATGGCGGGCCGTATCAGCCCCAGCATTTT
CASSSNGGPYQPQHF
>few|NA|TRBV6-5|TRBJ1-2
TGTGCCAGCAGGACTCGGTCAGACGCTAACTATGGCTACACCTTC
CASRTRSDANYGYTF
>NA|TRBD2|TRBV18|TRBJ2-7
TGTGCCAGCTCACCACGTTTGGTTAGCGGGAGGGACGAGCAGTACTTC
CASSPRLVSGRDEQYF
>NA|TRBD2|TRBV6-1|TRBJ2-5
TGTGCCAGCATGTGGGTGGGACTAGGAAAAGAGACCCAGTACTTC
CASMWVGLGKETQYF
>NA|TRBD1|TRBV6-6|TRBJ2-1
TGTGCCAGCAGGGGACAGGGTGTGGTCAATGAGCAGTTCTTC
CASRGQGVVNEQFF
>NA|NA|TRBV5-6|TRBJ2-5
TGTGCCAGCAGCTTGGGGCAGGAAGAGACCCAGTACTTC
CASSLGQEETQYF
>NA|TRBD1|TRBV2|TRBJ1-4
TGTGCCAGCAGTGGACAGGGGGCAACTAATGAAAAACTGTTTTTT
CASSGQGATNEKLFF
>NA|TRBD1|TRBV7-9|TRBJ2-3
TGTGCCAGCAGCCCCGGACAGGGCAGACCAGATACGCAGTATTTT
CASSPGQGRPDTQYF
>NA|TRBD1|TRBV18|TRBJ1-2
TGTGCCAGCTCACTCGGGACAGGGGATTATGGCTACACCTTC
CASSLGTGDYGYTF
>NA|NA|TRBV10-2|TRBJ2-7
TGCGCCAGCAGTGAGAGTGGCCTCCTTGAAGACTACGAGCAGTACTTC
CASSESGLLEDYEQYF
>once|NA|TRBV19|TRBJ2-7
TGTGCCAGTAGTATGGGAGGACTACCCGGCTCCTACGAGCAGTACTTC
CASSMGGLPGSYEQYF
>NA|NA|TRBV27|TRBJ2-5
TGTGCCAGCAGTTTCTCTGGGTTGATCCGGGGAGAGACCCAGTACTTC
CASSFSGLIRGETQYF
>NA|TRBD2|TRBV9|TRBJ2-1
TGTGCCAGCAGTCCCGGGGGGACTAGCTTAGGCAATGAGCAGTTCTTC
CASSPGGTSLGNEQFF
>NA|NA|TRBV7-9|TRBJ2-3
TGTGCCAGCAGCCCCAGGGCCTCCTTGGGAGATACGCAGTATTTT
CASSPRASLGDTQYF
>once|TRBD2|TRBV27|TRBJ2-7
TGTGCCAGCAGTTCTGTGGGACTAGCGGGAGGCTACGAGCAGTACTTC
CASSSVGLAGGYEQYF
>NA|NA|TRBV19|TRBJ1-2
TGTGCCAGTAGTGTCCGACACCAGGGTTTCTATGGCTACACCTTC
CASSVRHQGFYGYTF
>NA|NA|TRBV29-1|TRBJ2-1
TGCAGCGTTGTTTCAACGGGAATAGATGAGCAGTTCTTC
CSVVSTGIDEQFF
>NA|TRBD2|TRBV28|TRBJ2-7
TGTGCCAGCAGTTCGGGAGGGTCGTTTGCCGCCTACGAGCAGTACTTC
CASSSGGSFAAYEQYF
>NA|NA|TRBV6-5|TRBJ2-7
TGTGCCAGCAGTTACTCGATGGGTGGAACCACGGGTGAGCAGTACTTC
CASSYSMGGTTGEQYF
>NA|TRBD2|TRBV6-6|TRBJ2-1
TGTGCCAGCAGTACGCGGGAGGACAATGAGCAGTTCTTC
CASSTREDNEQFF
>NA|TRBD2|TRBV15|TRBJ2-3
TGTGCCACCAGCAGCATCGGGAGGGTGACAGATACGCAGTATTTT
CATSSIGRVTDTQYF
>NA|TRBD1|TRBV7-9|TRBJ1-1
TGTGCCTGCCAATTACCGGGACAGTTCGCTGAAGCTTTCTTT
CACQLPGQFAEAFF
>NA|TRBD1|TRBV11-2|TRBJ2-5
TGTGCCAGCAGCTTACGGACAGGGGGCTGGGATAGTCAGGAGACCCAGTACTTC
CASSLRTGGWDSQETQYF
>NA|TRBD2|TRBV28|TRBJ2-1
TGTGCCAGCACCACTTATTCGACTAGCGGGAGCGAGCAGTTCTTC
CASTTYSTSGSEQFF
>NA|TRBD1|TRBV6-1|TRBJ2-7
TGTGCCAGCATGAGACAGGGGGAGCTCGAGCAGTACTTC
CASMRQGELEQYF
>NA|NA|TRBV6-5|TRBJ1-5
TGTGCCAGCAGTTATAACCAGGGAAGCAATCAGCCCCAGCATTTT
CASSYNQGSNQPQHF